What follows are 27 T cell receptor beta chains derived from one specimen sequenced in a study of blood T cell repertoires in COVID-19. Assay used: immunoSEQ multiplex PCR; TCRdb lists only in-frame clones, some missing. The sample shows approximately 97,000 clones, 70% to 85% of them seen only once. Sequencing was performed on peripheral blood. Receptor source: a human donor in a cohort sampled during active COVID-19.

V gene TRBV5-1 combines with J gene TRBJ2-5; D is perhaps TRBD1 (5 bases). The CDR3 contains 14 residues. Germline loops: CDR1 SGHRS, CDR2 YFSETQ. V shed 1 base and J shed 2 bases, with 9 bases lying between them. In DNA form, the CDR3 reads TGCGCCAGCAGCTTGAGCGCAGGGCAAGAGACCCAGTACTTC. This translates into CASSLSAGQETQYF.

This chain connects TRBV4-2 to TRBJ2-1; TRBD2 matches at 11 bases. Per germline, CDR1 LGHNA and CDR2 YNFKEQ. The CDR3 contains 16 residues. With V trimmed by 2 bases and J by 4 bases, 4 bases remained unmatched. The CDR3 DNA follows: TGTGCCAGCAGCCAAATAACTAGCGGGGGATACAATGAGCAGTTCTTC. Translating it yields CASSQITSGGYNEQFF.

The V call is TRBV5-6, the J call TRBJ2-3, with 9 bases matching TRBD2. V lost 5 bases and J lost 8; bases outside the gene matches: 12. The length of the CDR3 is 15 residues. The germline gives CDR1 SGHDT, CDR2 YYEEEE. CDR3 DNA: TGTGCCAGCAGGGTGATAGCGGGAGAATGGAGTACGCAGTATTTT. Its protein product is CASRVIAGEWSTQYF.

The chain joins TRBV2 to TRBJ2-3; the match to TRBD2 covers 11 bases. The CDR3 is 15 residues long. With 2 bases clipped from V and 7 bases from J, the junction kept 5 bases outside the gene matches. Germline CDR1 is SNHLY and CDR2 is FYNNEI. The CDR3 nucleotides are TGTGCCAGCAGTGAAACACTAGCGGGGGCCAATACGCAGTATTTT. It translates to CASSETLAGANTQYF.

This chain uses TRBV3-1 (or the pseudogene TRBV3-2) with TRBJ2-3, with D hard to call. CDR1 is LGHDT, CDR2 YNNKEL, per germline (reference sequence). V lost 0 bases and J lost 7, with 8 bases in between. The CDR3 totals 13 residues. The CDR3 reads CASSQDGPHTQYF. The CDR3 DNA sequence: TGTGCCAGCAGCCAAGATGGGCCCCATACGCAGTATTTT.

The V and J genes are TRBV30 and TRBJ2-3; TRBD2 matches at 9 bases. CDR1 and CDR2 from the germline V gene are GTSNPN and SVGIG (reference sequence). Trimming removed 3 bases from V and 5 bases from J; junction bases left unmatched: 12. The CDR3 totals 16 residues. The CDR3 sequence is CAWSLTSGRKGDTQYF. The CDR3 region has the DNA TGTGCCTGGAGCTTGACTAGCGGTCGAAAAGGAGATACGCAGTATTTT.

This chain connects TRBV9 to TRBJ1-2; no clear D gene. This CDR3 contains 14 residues. Trimming took off 2 bases at V and 5 bases at J, with 13 bases between the two ends. CDR1 SGDLS and CDR2 YYNGEE come from the germline V gene. The CDR3 DNA sequence: TGTGCCAGCAGCGTTATTGGAGCGGAATATGGCTACACCTTC. Translation gives CASSVIGAEYGYTF.

J is TRBJ1-5 and V is TRBV3-1 (or the pseudogene TRBV3-2), with TRBD1 as a possible D gene (5 bases). The ends were cut back, 3 bases at V and 0 bases at J, with 15 bases in the middle. This CDR3 is 17 amino acids long. Germline values: CDR1 LGHDT, CDR2 YNNKEL (reference sequence). This chain's CDR3 is CASSHPGGRDSNQPQHF. The CDR3 DNA sequence: TGTGCCAGCAGCCACCCCGGGGGTAGGGATAGCAATCAGCCCCAGCATTTT.

This sequence joins TRBV4-2 and TRBJ1-1, with 7 bases that match TRBD1. Losses at the gene ends were 0 bases for V and 2 bases for J; bases not matched to a gene: 6. Germline values: CDR1 LGHNA, CDR2 YNFKEQ. The length of the CDR3 is 16 residues. This CDR3 reads CASSQDPAGGNTEAFF. The DNA for the CDR3 is TGTGCCAGCAGCCAAGATCCAGCAGGGGGTAACACTGAAGCTTTCTTT.

The chain joins TRBV5-1 to TRBJ2-2, with TRBD2 identical over 8 bases. Germline loops: CDR1 SGHRS, CDR2 YFSETQ. This CDR3 is built from 16 residues. V was clipped by 6 bases and J by 5 bases; unmatched bases: 12. CDR3 DNA: TGCGCCAGCAACGCGGGGGGAACGTTAGGGACCGGGGAGCTGTTTTTT. This encodes CASNAGGTLGTGELFF.

The table lists this clone with a count of one. V is TRBV19 and J is TRBJ2-2, with a weak D call TRBD2 (5 bases). Germline CDR1 reads LNHDA; CDR2 reads SQIVND (reference sequence). The CDR3 sequence is 15 residues long. V dropped 3 bases and J dropped 1 base, with 9 bases sitting between them. CDR3 DNA: TGTGCCAGTAGTATTGCCGAGGGGAACACCGGGGAGCTGTTTTTT. Protein sequence: CASSIAEGNTGELFF.

The rearrangement links TRBV6-5 to TRBJ2-7; tentative D call: TRBD2 (6 bases). The CDR3 runs to 14 residues. Germline loops: CDR1 MNHEY, CDR2 SVGAGI. The V and J ends lost 4 bases and 1 base respectively, with 11 bases between them. For the CDR3, the DNA is TGTGCCAGCAGTTCACCGGGACTTTCCTACGAGCAGTACTTC. Translation: CASSSPGLSYEQYF.

The rearrangement uses TRBV5-8 and TRBJ2-1; D unclear. CDR3 length: 12 amino acids. Germline V lookup: CDR1 SGHTS, CDR2 YDEGEE. V gave up 6 bases and J gave up 8 bases, with 12 bases separating them. CDR3 DNA: TGTGCCAGCATGACTCGCGTGTATGAGCAGTTCTTC. As protein: CASMTRVYEQFF.

This clone was recorded only once. The genes are TRBV18 and TRBJ1-1; 9 nucleotides align to TRBD1. This CDR3 has 18 amino acids. With V trimmed by 2 bases and J by 0 bases, 10 bases remained unmatched. Germline-derived CDR1 and CDR2 are KGHSH and LQKENI. In nucleotides, the CDR3 is TGTGCCAGCTCACCAATCGGGACAGGGCCCACTTTGAACACTGAAGCTTTCTTT. As protein: CASSPIGTGPTLNTEAFF.

J is TRBJ2-1 and V is TRBV3-1 (or the pseudogene TRBV3-2), with 7 bases that match TRBD1. Germline values: CDR1 LGHDT, CDR2 YNNKEL (reference sequence). The CDR3 has 14 residues. The ends lost 1 base at V and 10 bases at J; junction bases unmatched: 7. The CDR3 nucleotides are TGTGCCAGCAGCCAAGCTCAGACAGGGCACGAGCAGTTCTTC. This codes for CASSQAQTGHEQFF.

This clone was seen a few times. The chain links TRBV6-4 to TRBJ2-7; 7 bases are shared with TRBD1. After removal of 6 bases from V and 0 bases from J, the junction contained 8 bases not matched to a gene. The CDR3 contains 15 residues. Germline V gene lookup returns CDR1 MRHNA and CDR2 SNTAGT. The chain's CDR3 is CASSPSGTVSYEQYF. DNA of the CDR3: TGTGCCAGCAGCCCCTCCGGGACAGTCTCCTACGAGCAGTACTTC.

J is TRBJ1-2 and V is TRBV6-5; TRBD1 might be the D (5 bases). Germline values: CDR1 MNHEY, CDR2 SVGAGI. The CDR3 sequence is 15 residues long. The V end was cut by 6 bases, the J end by 5 bases, with 19 bases between. CDR3 residues: CASSQGSTAPYGYTF. CDR3 DNA sequence: TGTGCCAGCAGCCAAGGGTCGACAGCACCGTATGGCTACACCTTC.

V and J are TRBV27 and TRBJ1-5; no clear D. There are 13 residues in the CDR3. V was pared by 4 bases and J by 1 base, with 5 bases between. From germline, CDR1 is MNHEY and CDR2 SMNVEV (reference sequence). CDR3: CASSSLSNQPQHF. The DNA of the CDR3 is TGTGCCAGCAGTTCCTTAAGCAATCAGCCCCAGCATTTT.

The V call is TRBV6-5, the J call TRBJ2-1, with D uncertain. The CDR3 spans 14 residues. V gave up 2 bases and J gave up 2 bases, with 7 bases separating them. Germline CDR1 MNHEY, CDR2 SVGAGI. CDR3 in amino acids: CASSYAEAYNEQFF. For the CDR3, the DNA is TGTGCCAGCAGTTACGCTGAGGCCTACAATGAGCAGTTCTTC.

The genes are TRBV6-5 and TRBJ1-5; D is perhaps TRBD1 (5 bases). Per germline, CDR1 MNHEY and CDR2 SVGAGI. Trimming left V 6 bases short and J 7 bases short, with 16 bases between. CDR3 length: 14 amino acids. CDR3: CASSPELGRQPQHF. The CDR3 DNA reads as TGTGCCAGCAGCCCCGAGCTGGGGCGACAGCCCCAGCATTTT.

The V call is TRBV9, the J call TRBJ1-6, with D possibly being TRBD1 (6 bases). The CDR3 is 16 residues long. With 3 bases removed from V and 0 bases from J, the gap between germline ends came to 10 bases. Germline values: CDR1 SGDLS, CDR2 YYNGEE. The CDR3 loop is CASSDRASSYNSPLHF. The CDR3 nucleotides read TGTGCCAGCAGCGACAGGGCAAGCTCCTATAATTCACCCCTCCACTTT.

The chain combines TRBV27 with TRBJ1-6, with TRBD1 matching 8 bases. Germline values: CDR1 MNHEY, CDR2 SMNVEV (reference sequence). CDR3 length: 17 amino acids. Germline trimming cut 0 bases from V and 3 bases from J; bases unmatched to any gene: 4. The CDR3 bases are TGTGCCAGCAGTTTATCGCAGGGGGCTAACTATAATTCACCCCTCCACTTT. Protein product: CASSLSQGANYNSPLHF.

This chain uses TRBV7-9 with TRBJ1-3; TRBD1 matches 7 bases. Germline V gene sequence: CDR1 SEHNR, CDR2 FQNEAQ (reference sequence). The trim removed 4 bases at V and 0 bases at J, leaving 6 bases unmatched. This CDR3 is built from 16 residues. CDR3 sequence: CASSWGQSRSGNTIYF. CDR3 bases: TGTGCCAGCAGCTGGGGACAGTCCCGCTCTGGAAACACCATATATTTT.

V and J are TRBV7-2 and TRBJ2-2, with D uncertain. The CDR3 is 16 residues long. Germline V gene lookup returns CDR1 SGHTA and CDR2 FQGNSA. V lost 1 base and J lost 6, with 15 bases in between. In nucleotides, the CDR3 is TGTGCCAGCAGCTTAGTTGCAGGTCCAGTCCCCGGGGAGCTGTTTTTT. It is translated as CASSLVAGPVPGELFF.

The chain links TRBV7-9 to TRBJ1-2; 9 nucleotides match TRBD1. The CDR3 extends over 14 amino acids. Germline CDR1 SEHNR, CDR2 FQNEAQ (reference sequence). The trim removed 5 bases at V and 3 bases at J, leaving 4 bases unmatched. CDR3 protein: CASSPQGADYGYTF. The CDR3 region has the DNA TGTGCCAGCAGCCCACAGGGGGCGGACTATGGCTACACCTTC.

The CDR3 DNA reads as TGTGCCAGCAGCGTAGCCCCGCTCAAGCGGAACACAGATACGCAGTATTTT. The encoded protein is CASSVAPLKRNTDTQYF. V gene TRBV9 combines with J gene TRBJ2-3, with D perhaps TRBD2 (5 bases). Per the germline V gene, CDR1 is SGDLS and CDR2 is YYNGEE. Trimming removed 0 bases from V and 2 bases from J, with 16 bases in between. The CDR3 runs to 17 residues.

The chain has TRBV7-2 and TRBJ1-5; D perhaps matches TRBD1 (6 bases). The CDR3 has 18 amino acids. V lost 2 bases to trimming and J lost 0 bases, with 17 bases between them. Germline V gene lookup returns CDR1 SGHTA and CDR2 FQGNSA. CDR3 DNA sequence: TGTGCCAGCAGCTTATACGGCAGACAGGTCTCTAGCAATCAGCCCCAGCATTTT. It is translated as CASSLYGRQVSSNQPQHF.